The 23 T cell receptor beta chains reported below all come from one sample, sequenced in a study of blood T cell repertoires in COVID-19 (dated by TCRdb to between 2020 and 2021). Libraries were built with the immunoSEQ multiplex PCR assay. As stored in TCRdb, this immuneACCESS dataset retains in-frame rearrangements with V and J assigned. A fraction of the clones does not appear; measured against another copy, unresolved V genes explain less than half of the discrepancy, and the remainder lacks a known reason. Counted in this sample were roughly 300,000 clones; roughly 85% of them appeared once. The ten largest clones take up approximately 7.6% of the sample. The sample consisted of peripheral blood. These receptors all come from a human donor in a cohort sampled during active COVID-19.

The chain joins TRBV5-1 to TRBJ2-3; 12 bases match TRBD2. CDR1 is SGHRS and CDR2 is YFSETQ in the germline V gene. The CDR3 loop spans 16 amino acids. Germline trimming cut 3 bases from V and 4 bases from J; bases unmatched to any gene: 6. The CDR3 DNA follows: TGCGCCAGCAGCTCATCTAGCGGGGGGGCCCCAGATACGCAGTATTTT. It specifies CASSSSSGGAPDTQYF.

The V gene is TRBV5-1, the J gene TRBJ2-3, with D tentatively TRBD2 (6 bases). This CDR3 spans 16 amino acids. CDR1 is SGHRS, CDR2 YFSETQ, per germline. The V and J ends lost 0 bases and 0 bases respectively, with 11 bases between them. The CDR3 region has the DNA TGCGCCAGCAGCTTGGCCGTAGCGGTGAGCACAGATACGCAGTATTTT. The encoded protein is CASSLAVAVSTDTQYF.

The chain employs TRBV2 and TRBJ2-2; tentatively, D is TRBD2 (6 bases). Between the trimmed V and J ends, which lost 8 bases and 7 bases, there was a span of 11 bases. This CDR3 has 12 residues. From germline, CDR1 is SNHLY and CDR2 FYNNEI. CDR3 loop: CASGTSRGELFF. DNA of the CDR3: TGTGCCAGCGGGACTTCGCGCGGGGAGCTGTTTTTT.

This chain links TRBV19 with TRBJ2-2, with D perhaps TRBD1 (6 bases). Germline-derived CDR1 and CDR2 are LNHDA and SQIVND (reference sequence). V was shortened by 2 bases and J by 1 base, with 17 bases between the two germline ends. CDR3 size: 18 residues. The CDR3 here is CASSITGISHLNTGELFF. DNA of the CDR3: TGTGCCAGTAGTATAACAGGGATTTCCCATTTGAACACCGGGGAGCTGTTTTTT.

The count of this clone is one. This chain connects TRBV11-2 to TRBJ2-2, with 7 bases matching TRBD1. CDR1 and CDR2 from the germline V gene are SGHAT and FQNNGV. There are 15 residues in the CDR3. Unmatched junction bases numbered 4, after V lost 2 bases and J lost 4 bases. In DNA, the CDR3 is TGTGCCAGCAGCTTACCCGGGACAGCCACCGGGGAGCTGTTTTTT. It translates to CASSLPGTATGELFF.

The gene calls are TRBV6-5 and TRBJ2-7, with D unresolved. Per the germline V gene, CDR1 is MNHEY and CDR2 is SVGAGI. The CDR3 runs to 14 residues. Trimming left V 2 bases short and J 0 bases short, with 8 bases between. CDR3 region: CASSYRLSSYEQYF. The CDR3 coding sequence is TGTGCCAGCAGTTACCGACTCAGCTCCTACGAGCAGTACTTC.

V is TRBV30 and J is TRBJ2-5; D gene unclear. Per germline, CDR1 GTSNPN and CDR2 SVGIG (reference sequence). The CDR3 spans 14 residues. V was pared by 2 bases and J by 5 bases, with 15 bases between. The CDR3 protein is CAWSLPVIGETQYF. Written as DNA, the CDR3 is TGTGCCTGGAGTCTACCGGTAATCGGGGAGACCCAGTACTTC.

The rearrangement links TRBV19 to TRBJ1-1; perhaps TRBD1 as D (6 bases). V was pared by 5 bases and J by 3 bases, with 13 bases between. CDR1 and CDR2 (germline): LNHDA, SQIVND (reference sequence). The CDR3 length is 14 residues. Here the CDR3 DNA reads TGTGCCAGTAGTCTACAGGGAGCGGACACTGAAGCTTTCTTT. Translation: CASSLQGADTEAFF.

The DNA of the CDR3 is TGTGCCAGTAGTAGTTGGGGCGGGAACACTGAAGCTTTCTTT. Protein sequence: CASSSWGGNTEAFF. J is TRBJ1-1 and V is TRBV19; possibly TRBD1 for D (5 bases). In germline, CDR1 is LNHDA, CDR2 SQIVND (reference sequence). V was shortened by 4 bases and J by 1 base, with 10 bases between the two germline ends. The CDR3 spans 14 residues.

This chain links TRBV7-8 with TRBJ2-1; D might be TRBD2 (6 bases). The V end was cut by 8 bases, the J end by 10 bases, with 18 bases between. Germline V gene sequence: CDR1 SGHVS, CDR2 FQNEAQ. CDR3 length equals 13 residues. CDR3 region: CASLIPPAGEQFF. DNA for the CDR3: TGTGCCAGCCTCATCCCCCCTGCGGGGGAGCAGTTCTTC.

This clone was recorded only once. This sequence joins TRBV12-3 or TRBV12-4 and TRBJ2-1, with D uncertain. This CDR3 comprises 11 residues. Trimming pared 3 bases from V and 12 bases from J, leaving 9 bases between. The CDR3 protein is CASSFKQWQFF. The CDR3 coding sequence is TGTGCCAGCAGTTTTAAACAATGGCAGTTCTTC.

CDR3 sequence reads: CASSLDVRRTGELFF. As DNA, the CDR3 is TGTGCCAGCAGCTTAGACGTCCGCCGGACTGGGGAGCTGTTTTTT. V gene TRBV7-2 combines with J gene TRBJ2-2, with D possibly matching TRBD2 (5 bases). This CDR3 region has 15 residues. Trimming left V 1 base short and J 8 bases short, with 14 bases between. Germline values: CDR1 SGHTA, CDR2 FQGNSA.

This clone was detected only once. V gene TRBV7-9 combines with J gene TRBJ2-1, with TRBD1 as a possible D gene (8 bases). From germline, CDR1 is SEHNR and CDR2 FQNEAQ (reference sequence). CDR3 size: 18 residues. The V and J ends lost 0 bases and 4 bases respectively, with 19 bases between them. CDR3 loop: CASSLARGTGRGYNEQFF. CDR3 nucleotide sequence: TGTGCCAGCAGCTTAGCGCGGGGGACAGGCCGAGGGTACAATGAGCAGTTCTTC.

The chain couples TRBV20-1 to TRBJ1-4, with D perhaps TRBD1 (5 bases). The length of the CDR3 is 13 residues. V was trimmed by 3 bases and J by 2 bases, leaving 7 bases between them. The germline gives CDR1 DFQATT, CDR2 SNEGSKA (reference sequence). CDR3 sequence reads: CSASKGTNEKLFF. The DNA of the CDR3 is TGCAGTGCTAGTAAGGGGACTAATGAAAAACTGTTTTTT.

In its sample, this clone was seen a few times. This chain uses TRBV2 with TRBJ1-1; D gene uncertain. Germline V gives CDR1 SNHLY, CDR2 FYNNEI. CDR3 length equals 15 residues. V was shortened by 7 bases and J by 0 bases, with 15 bases between the two germline ends. CDR3 sequence (DNA): TGTGCCAGCACCGAGGGCTGGTTGGTGAACACTGAAGCTTTCTTT. Amino acid sequence: CASTEGWLVNTEAFF.

This clone was counted between two and nine times. The chain couples TRBV15 to TRBJ1-2, with 7 bases lining up with TRBD1. V lost 0 bases to trimming and J lost 6 bases; unmatched junction nucleotides: 4. Germline lookup yields CDR1 LNHNV and CDR2 YYDKDF (reference sequence). The CDR3 is made up of 14 amino acids. The CDR3 region is CATSRDRQGHGYTF. CDR3 coding DNA: TGTGCCACCAGCAGAGATCGACAGGGCCATGGCTACACCTTC. Variable domain in full (rest from reference TRBV15 and TRBJ1-2): DAMVIQNPRYQVTQFGKPVTLSCSQTLNHNVMYWYQQKSSQAPKLLFHYYDKDFNNEADTPDNFQSRRPNTSFCFLDIRSPGLGDTAMYLCATSRDRQGHGYTFGSGTRLTVV.

On this clone itself: Distinct nucleotide sequences in the sample also encode this CDR3. This chain links TRBV24-1 with TRBJ2-3, with TRBD2 matching 12 bases. The CDR3 loop spans 16 amino acids. The V gene's germline CDR1 is KGHDR and CDR2 SFDVKD. After removal of 4 bases from V and 3 bases from J, the junction contained 4 bases not matched to a gene. The chain's CDR3 is CATSDPTSGGTDTQYF. CDR3 DNA sequence: TGTGCCACCAGTGACCCGACTAGCGGGGGTACAGATACGCAGTATTTT.

The V and J genes are TRBV5-5 and TRBJ1-2; no definite D call. With 1 base removed from V and 8 bases from J, the gap between germline ends came to 12 bases. Germline CDR1 and CDR2: SGHKS and YYEKEE (reference sequence). The CDR3 has 13 amino acids. In DNA form, the CDR3 reads TGTGCCAGCAGCTTGACCGAGGTCTACGGCTACACCTTC. Translated: CASSLTEVYGYTF.

V and J are TRBV6-5 and TRBJ1-1; 9 positions match TRBD1. Per germline, CDR1 MNHEY and CDR2 SVGAGI. V dropped 6 bases and J dropped 4; count of bases not matched to a gene: 9. This CDR3 is built from 15 residues. The CDR3 bases are TGTGCCAGCAGCGTCCGGGGACAGGGTGTCACTGAAGCTTTCTTT. Its translation is CASSVRGQGVTEAFF.

The V call is TRBV12-3 or TRBV12-4, the J call TRBJ1-5, with 10 bases aligning to TRBD1. The CDR3 loop spans 13 amino acids. V shed 6 bases, J shed 9 bases, and the junction held 5 bases outside the gene matches. Here the CDR3 DNA reads TGTGCCAGCAGCGGACAGGGGGGCGGGCCCCAGCATTTT. Amino acid sequence: CASSGQGGGPQHF.

The V gene is TRBV6-5, the J gene TRBJ1-1; D ambiguous. Germline V gene sequence: CDR1 MNHEY, CDR2 SVGAGI. The CDR3 is 13 residues long. Between the trimmed V and J ends, which lost 8 bases and 1 base, there was a span of 11 bases. The CDR3 coding sequence is TGTGCCAGCTCCCCTAACCCGAACACTGAAGCTTTCTTT. Its translation is CASSPNPNTEAFF.

The gene calls are TRBV6-5 and TRBJ1-1; D gene unclear. Germline CDR1 reads MNHEY; CDR2 reads SVGAGI. The CDR3 consists of 12 residues. The ends were cut back, 3 bases at V and 1 base at J, with 3 bases in the middle. This CDR3 reads CASSYRNTEAFF. Written as DNA, the CDR3 is TGTGCCAGCAGTTATAGGAACACTGAAGCTTTCTTT.

Comments on this clone: The identical CDR3 is also encoded by other nucleotide sequences in the sample. V gene TRBV2 combines with J gene TRBJ1-6; 10 bases are shared with TRBD1. CDR1 SNHLY and CDR2 FYNNEI come from the germline V gene. The CDR3 length is 14 residues. After removal of 4 bases from V and 9 bases from J, the junction contained 3 bases not matched to a gene. The CDR3 DNA reads TGTGCCAGCAGTGTTGGGACAGGGGCTTCACCCCTCCACTTT. As protein: CASSVGTGASPLHF.